The source of this T cell receptor (beta chain) is a study of type 1 regulatory T cells. About the research overall: T-allo10 is a Tr1-enriched, alloantigen-specific CD4 T cell product made in vitro.

Notes on this clonotype: Its antigen is unknown.

TCRdb used MiXCR to reprocess the reads, holding one entry per CDR3 protein. The sample includes around 65,000 distinct CDR3 sequences, approximately 50% of them seen just once. The receptor comes from a human donor in good health. Sequenced: cultured non-Tr1 T cells, either the whole culture or a sorted T cell fraction (not recorded which).

The DNA for the CDR3 is TGTGCCAGCAGCCGACTAGCGGGGGGGCTTTACAATGAGCAGTTCTTC. Translating it yields CASSRLAGGLYNEQFF. The chain links TRBV3-1 to TRBJ2-1; 14 bases align to TRBD2. This CDR3 spans 16 amino acids. Germline loops: CDR1 LGHDT, CDR2 YNNKEL (reference sequence). Losses at the gene ends were 4 bases for V and 4 bases for J; bases not matched to a gene: 3.